This entry concerns a single T cell receptor (beta chain). The treatment was: approximately 18 received Ad26.COV2.S at low or high dose, single or two shots; several received placebo; per-sample allocation not given. Sampling took place 63 days after the first vaccine or placebo injection. Immunization relied on an Ad26 vector, which expressed Wuhan-strain SARS-CoV-2 spike. Produced via immunoSEQ multiplex PCR; TCRdb's table is partial and in-frame only. The sample contains 400,000 to 450,000 clones, roughly 88% of which appear only once. The sample comes from a study of Ad26.COV2.S vaccination and SARS-CoV-2 variants. Study overall: By the intramuscular route, Ad26.COV2.S was given once, or twice 56 days apart.

The starting material was peripheral blood, obtained in a trial of Ad26.COV2.S vaccine versus placebo. The origin of this receptor is a person aged 18-65 years who received the Ad26.COV2.S COVID-19 vaccine or a placebo.

In DNA, the CDR3 is TGTGCCAGCAGCCAAGACCATGGGCCCCGGTCGTTCTACGAGCAGTACTTC. It yields the protein CASSQDHGPRSFYEQYF. The J gene is TRBJ2-7, the V gene TRBV3-1 (or the pseudogene TRBV3-2); D not resolved. The germline V gene encodes CDR1 LGHDT and CDR2 YNNKEL (reference sequence). V lost 0 bases to trimming and J lost 3 bases, with 18 bases between them. The CDR3 spans 17 residues.